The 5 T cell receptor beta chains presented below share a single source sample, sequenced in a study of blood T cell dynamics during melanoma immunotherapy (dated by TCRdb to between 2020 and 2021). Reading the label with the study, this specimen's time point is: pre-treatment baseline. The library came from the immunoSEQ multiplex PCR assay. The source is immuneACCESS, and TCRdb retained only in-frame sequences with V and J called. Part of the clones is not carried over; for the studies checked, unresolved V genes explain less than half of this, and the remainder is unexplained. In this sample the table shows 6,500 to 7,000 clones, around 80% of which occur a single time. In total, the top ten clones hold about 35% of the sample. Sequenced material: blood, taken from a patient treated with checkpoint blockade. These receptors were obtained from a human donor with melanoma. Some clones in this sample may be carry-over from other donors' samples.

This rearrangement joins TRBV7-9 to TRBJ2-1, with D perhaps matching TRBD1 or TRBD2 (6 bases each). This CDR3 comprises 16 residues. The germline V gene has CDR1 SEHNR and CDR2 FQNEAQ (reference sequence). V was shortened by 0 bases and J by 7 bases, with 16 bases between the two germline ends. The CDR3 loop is CASSLAGGRARNEQFF. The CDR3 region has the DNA TGTGCCAGCAGCTTAGCGGGGGGCAGGGCTCGGAATGAGCAGTTCTTC.

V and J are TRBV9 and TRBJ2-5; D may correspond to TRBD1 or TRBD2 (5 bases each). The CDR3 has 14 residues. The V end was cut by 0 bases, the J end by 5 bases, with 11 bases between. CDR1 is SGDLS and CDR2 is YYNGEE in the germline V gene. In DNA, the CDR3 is TGTGCCAGCAGCGTAGGAGGGGTCGGGGAGACCCAGTACTTC. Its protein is CASSVGGVGETQYF.

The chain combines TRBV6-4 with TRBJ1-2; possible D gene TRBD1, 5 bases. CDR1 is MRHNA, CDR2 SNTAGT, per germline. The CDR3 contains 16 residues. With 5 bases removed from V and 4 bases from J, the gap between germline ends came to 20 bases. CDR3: CASSTIRGGASYGYTF. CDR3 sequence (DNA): TGTGCCAGCAGTACCATCAGAGGAGGGGCCTCCTATGGCTACACCTTC.

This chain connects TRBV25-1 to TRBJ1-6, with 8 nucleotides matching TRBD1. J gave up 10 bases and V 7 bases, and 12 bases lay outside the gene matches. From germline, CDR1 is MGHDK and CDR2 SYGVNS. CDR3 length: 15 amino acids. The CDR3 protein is CASKEGQESYSPLHF. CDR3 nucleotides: TGTGCCAGCAAGGAGGGACAGGAGTCCTACTCACCCCTCCACTTT.

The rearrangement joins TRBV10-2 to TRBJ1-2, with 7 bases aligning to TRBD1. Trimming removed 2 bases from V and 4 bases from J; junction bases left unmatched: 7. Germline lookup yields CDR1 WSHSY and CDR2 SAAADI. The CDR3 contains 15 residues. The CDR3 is CASSEIGQAIYGYTF. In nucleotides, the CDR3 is TGCGCCAGCAGTGAGATTGGACAGGCTATCTATGGCTACACCTTC.